This TCR beta chain was observed in a study of OX40 agonist ivuxolimab in advanced cancers. With respect to the entire study: Ivuxolimab was an agonistic, fully human IgG2 monoclonal antibody directed against OX40 (CD134), a costimulatory receptor. Intravenous ivuxolimab was administered to patients every 2 weeks at six dose levels: 0.01, 0.1, 0.3, 1.5, 3 and 10 mg/kg. Of the approximately 50 dose-escalation patients, hepatocellular carcinoma was present in about 20, melanoma in roughly 15, renal cell carcinoma in 9 and head and neck cancer in 9. In the dose-escalation cohort, 70% to 90% of patients were male, and the mean age was 60 years with a range of about 23 to 79. Patients were allowed to have had prior anti-PD-1, anti-PD-L1 or anti-CTLA-4 therapy, and approximately 40% of the dose-escalation patients had previously received checkpoint inhibitors. Partial responses occurred in three dose-escalation patients: two with cutaneous melanoma and one with hepatocellular carcinoma. The purpose of peripheral TCRbeta sequencing was to test whether ivuxolimab changed TCR sequence diversity and led to clonal T-cell expansion. The paper covers the monotherapy dose-escalation part of the phase I ivuxolimab trial, which included N ≈ 50 patients.

To sequence the TCRbeta CDR3 region, genomic DNA was isolated from the sorted cells. TCRbeta CDR3 regions were sequenced using the immunoSEQ Assay. TCRdb provides this immuneACCESS table in a form limited to in-frame rearrangements. Some clones are lacking; in checked studies, under half of them reflect an unresolved V gene, and why the rest are absent is not known. The sample table shows fewer than 85,000 clones, and 65% to 85% are seen once. The ten top clones hold about 4.5% of the sample. This clone was found many times. What antigen it recognizes has not been identified. Per-base quality was not reported, and no clone a single base away is much larger than it. Compared with germline, V lacks 6 bases and J lacks 0 bases; bases without a gene match: 7. CDR1 SNHLY and CDR2 FYNNEI were looked up in the germline V gene. The CDR3 runs 16 amino acids, cysteine and phenylalanine included. Kept here is only the CDR3 DNA, which spans 48 bases and is read in frame from base 1.

Here is what the overall study found, with its caveats: Low levels of normalized T-cell clonal expansion were also shown by some nonresponding patients. In the 0.1-3.0 mg/kg groups, partial responders were among the patients with the lowest normalized peripheral clonal expansion, particularly in CD8+ T cells. At doses from 0.1 to 3.0 mg/kg, clonal expansion was seen in both CD4+ and CD8+ blood T cells between baseline and week 6. The antigen specificity of the peripheral T cells that underwent clonal expansion was not determined. On average, CD8+ T cells showed more expanded clones than CD4+ T cells after ivuxolimab.

Patients with autoimmune disease history or receiving systemic immunosuppression were excluded from the trial. Peripheral blood for TCR sequencing was collected from all dose cohorts at baseline, on cycle 4 day 1, and on cycle 7 day 1. Samples were obtained from an open-label, multicenter, first-in-human phase I dose-escalation trial of ivuxolimab. Adults with locally advanced or metastatic melanoma, renal cell carcinoma, hepatocellular carcinoma or head and neck squamous cell carcinoma were enrolled in the trial. Before TCR sequencing, CD4+ T cells and CD8+ T cells were sorted from peripheral blood as separate populations.

This material consisted of CD4+ or CD8+ T cells sorted from blood, taken in a trial of the OX40 agonist ivuxolimab. The clonotype comes from an adult with an advanced solid tumor such as melanoma, head and neck, liver or kidney cancer. Recombination connected TRBV2 to TRBJ1-3; 8 central bases correspond to TRBD1. In nucleotides, the sequence is TGTGCCAGCAGCGCAGGACAGGGTGGCTCTGGAAACACCATATATTTT. Protein translation: CASSAGQGGSGNTIYF.